This record concerns one T cell receptor (beta chain) sequence. Treatment reported: preoperative locoregional IRX-2 cytokine immunotherapy. Preoperative locoregional IRX-2 cytokine immunotherapy was tested in the phase Ib source study. Sequencing used immunoSEQ multiplex PCR; TCRdb keeps in-frame clones, though not all of them. The sample yields around 95,000 clones, roughly 85% seen once. These data belong to a study of preoperative IRX-2 immunotherapy in early breast cancer. This CDR3 is 16 amino acids long. The J segment lost 5 bases and the V segment lost 4 bases, leaving 9 bases of the junction unmatched. Germline values: CDR1 KGHSY, CDR2 FQNENV.

The sequences come from tumor tissue, collected after IRX-2 immunotherapy. The TCR originated in a human donor with breast cancer. V is TRBV16 and J is TRBJ2-3, with 10 bases matching TRBD1. The CDR3, as DNA: TGTGCCAGCAGCCGCACCGGGACAGGGGCGCGAGATACGCAGTATTTT. The encoded protein is CASSRTGTGARDTQYF.